This TCR beta chain was sequenced for a study of graft-versus-host responses after intestinal transplantation (dated by TCRdb to about 2021). About the study as a whole: Multivisceral, liver-intestinal, or isolated intestinal transplants were received by the recipients. Alloreactive clones were identified by sequencing pre-transplant mixed lymphocyte reaction products and comparing these products with unstimulated pre-transplant donor and recipient T cells. Of the roughly 24 intestinal transplant recipients enrolled in the cohort, one of whom was a retransplant, a few patients without pretransplant specimens were excluded. Donor T cell macrochimerism was defined as a peak of at least 4% donor T cells among recipient peripheral blood mononuclear cells. Samples from three later patients were sequenced in-house on an Illumina MiSeq with MiXCR processing rather than by the commercial service. Bulk TCR-beta CDR3 sequencing was used to track graft-versus-host and host-versus-graft alloreactive T cell clones in the graft, circulation and bone marrow after intestinal transplantation. Every recipient was given anti-thymocyte globulin induction, followed by around three years of maintenance tacrolimus and steroids.

What this sample's time point label stands for: cells obtained before transplantation from donor or recipient. CD3+CD4+ and CD3+CD8+ populations were FACS-sorted from unstimulated pre-transplant donor and recipient cells taken from spleen or lymph nodes. As to this clone: No cognate antigen has been identified for it. No per-base quality is available; no much larger clone lies one base away.

Libraries were prepared through the immunoSEQ multiplex PCR assay. For most patients, genomic DNA was isolated using the Qiagen DNeasy Blood and Tissue Kit and was shipped frozen to Adaptive Biotechnologies for TCR sequencing. High-throughput TCR-beta CDR3 sequencing of genomic DNA from most patients was performed by Adaptive Biotechnologies. The published analysis was carried out like this. Adaptive's ImmunoSEQ software was the source of the TCR sequencing data for 15 to 20 patients, while a few other patients were processed with MiXCR and VDJtools. CD4 versus CD8 sorting errors were corrected by removing sequences found in both subsets at a frequency ratio below 5:1. Because the origin of CDR3 nucleotide sequences shared between donor and recipient could not be assigned, those sequences were removed. To be classed as alloreactive, a clone needed at least 2-fold expansion over unstimulated cells and a minimum CFSE-low frequency of 0.002% (template counts) or 0.001% (read counts). Clones were considered mappable if detected in sequenced pre-transplant spleen, lymph node, or MLR CFSE-low populations of the donor or recipient. The cumulative frequency of alloreactive clones was calculated as a percentage of all sequences, weighted by copy number. Entries here come from immuneACCESS through TCRdb and include only in-frame sequences with V and J called. Some clones fail to appear in such tables; in the studies checked, an unresolved V gene covers under half of the shortfall, and the cause of the remainder is unknown. The DNA was the basis for D and trimming; V, J and clone size are from that table. The sample table lists about 50,000 clones, 85% to 95% of them with a count of one. The ten biggest clones cover about 2.5% of the sample.

Taken from the germline V gene, the CDR1 and CDR2 loops are MNHEY and SVGAGI. Clipping removes 2 bases from V and 7 bases from J, with 5 as the unmatched junction base count. The cysteine opens and the phenylalanine closes a CDR3 of 14 amino acids. This entry keeps only the CDR3 DNA: 42 bases, framed from base 1. The paper as a whole reports these results and caveats: Conclusions were limited by the relatively low number and heterogeneity of intestinal transplant patients. Peak levels of circulating GvH clones were associated with declines in HvG clones early after transplant. GvH clones turned up in recipient bone marrow, with some appearing earlier in ileal mucosa or blood, a pattern consistent with an intestinal mucosal origin. In patients with donor T cell macrochimerism, the allografts had high GvH to HvG T cell clonal ratios.

The clonotype originates from a human donor who was the organ donor for an intestinal transplant. Recombination connected TRBV6-5 to TRBJ2-1, and 7 junction bases match TRBD2. Sequenced material: unstimulated CD4+ T cells sorted from spleen or lymph node cells, taken before transplant. This receptor has the CDR3 CASSYGRAGNEQFF. The DNA sequence follows: TGTGCCAGCAGTTACGGGAGGGCGGGTAATGAGCAGTTCTTC.